The 30 T cell receptor beta chains below all came from one sample that was sequenced in a study of chemoradiotherapy in HPV16-positive cancers. TCRdb keeps only in-frame clones here, not all; method: immunoSEQ multiplex PCR. The sample consists of tens of thousands of clones, about 90% of them appearing once. Sample: blood, taken from a patient who underwent chemoradiotherapy. The receptor set was obtained from a human donor with HPV-associated anogenital cancer.

The rearrangement links TRBV5-1 to TRBJ2-5; TRBD1 matches 7 bases. This CDR3 spans 15 amino acids. V lost 2 bases, J lost 4 bases, and 8 bases stayed unmatched. The V gene's germline CDR1 is SGHRS and CDR2 YFSETQ. Here the CDR3 DNA reads TGCGCCAGCAGCTTCGCCCTAGGGGGCTCAGAGACCCAGTACTTC. Translated: CASSFALGGSETQYF. Full variable domain (missing parts from reference TRBV5-1 and TRBJ2-5): KAGVTQTPRYLIKTRGQQVTLSCSPISGHRSVSWYQQTPGQGLQFLFEYFSETQRNKGNFPGRFSGRQFSNSRSEMNVSTLELGDSALYLCASSFALGGSETQYFGPGTRLLVL.

The chain has TRBV6-6 and TRBJ2-5; D uncertain. CDR1 and CDR2 (germline): MNHNY, SVGAGI (reference sequence). The CDR3 has 14 amino acids. V shed 5 bases and J shed 4 bases, with 14 bases lying between them. CDR3 DNA: TGTGCCAGCAGTCAAATTTGGATGGGAGAGACCCAGTACTTC. This translates into CASSQIWMGETQYF.

This chain links TRBV11-2 with TRBJ1-2; the D gene is possibly TRBD1 (6 bases). V was shortened by 5 bases and J by 8 bases, with 21 bases between the two germline ends. CDR1 and CDR2 (germline): SGHAT, FQNNGV. The CDR3 consists of 15 residues. In DNA form, the CDR3 reads TGTGCCAGCAGCCTAAGGCGGCAGGGGATTGGGGGCTACACCTTC. Amino acids: CASSLRRQGIGGYTF.

V is TRBV18 and J is TRBJ2-7; 10 bases line up with TRBD1. V dropped 4 bases and J dropped 5; count of bases not matched to a gene: 8. CDR3 length: 15 amino acids. Per germline, CDR1 KGHSH and CDR2 LQKENI. CDR3 loop: CASSRGGTGDNEQYF. As DNA, the CDR3 is TGTGCCAGCTCACGAGGAGGGACAGGGGATAACGAGCAGTACTTC.

The chain recombines TRBV10-3 with TRBJ2-3; TRBD2 agrees at 12 bases. Germline lookup yields CDR1 ENHRY and CDR2 SYGVKD. V shed 5 bases and J 2 bases; nucleotides not matched to a gene: 11. The CDR3 runs to 18 residues. The CDR3 protein is CAISPLGLAGNLTDTQYF. The DNA of the CDR3 is TGTGCCATCAGTCCCCTCGGACTAGCGGGAAATCTCACAGATACGCAGTATTTT.

The rearrangement uses TRBV9 and TRBJ2-7; D perhaps matches TRBD2 (6 bases). CDR3 length equals 13 residues. The V and J ends lost 0 bases and 5 bases respectively, with 9 bases between them. Per germline, CDR1 SGDLS and CDR2 YYNGEE. CDR3: CASSVAGDHEQYF. CDR3 nucleotides: TGTGCCAGCAGCGTAGCGGGGGACCACGAGCAGTACTTC.

V gene TRBV9 combines with J gene TRBJ1-1, with D perhaps matching TRBD1 (5 bases). The V gene's germline CDR1 is SGDLS and CDR2 YYNGEE. The V and J ends lost 4 bases and 1 base respectively, with 23 bases between them. This CDR3 spans 18 amino acids. Here the CDR3 DNA reads TGTGCCAGCAGCCCCGATTTTCGGGCCCAGGGAGAGAACACTGAAGCTTTCTTT. Its protein product is CASSPDFRAQGENTEAFF.

The chain has TRBV19 and TRBJ2-4, with D unclear. Germline V gene lookup returns CDR1 LNHDA and CDR2 SQIVND (reference sequence). The length of the CDR3 is 18 residues. V lost 2 bases to trimming and J lost 1 base, with 18 bases between them. In DNA form, the CDR3 reads TGTGCCAGTAGTATACGTCAACCTAGTGGAGTCGCCAAAAACATTCAGTACTTC. Protein product: CASSIRQPSGVAKNIQYF.

V usage is TRBV19 and J usage is TRBJ2-5, with 13 positions matching TRBD2. J was trimmed by 2 bases and V by 5 bases; bases with no gene match: 5. The germline V gene encodes CDR1 LNHDA and CDR2 SQIVND (reference sequence). There are 16 residues in the CDR3. The CDR3 DNA sequence: TGTGCCAGTAGTCGCAGACTAGCGGGGGGTCAAGAGACCCAGTACTTC. It codes for CASSRRLAGGQETQYF.

This sequence joins TRBV6-6 and TRBJ1-3, with TRBD1 identical over 9 bases. V dropped 5 bases and J dropped 8; count of bases not matched to a gene: 13. CDR1 and CDR2 (germline): MNHNY, SVGAGI (reference sequence). This CDR3 has 16 amino acids. The CDR3 DNA reads as TGTGCCAGCAGTACCGGGACAGGGTGGCCATTGGACACCATATATTTT. This encodes CASSTGTGWPLDTIYF.

This chain uses TRBV11-2 with TRBJ2-2; 7 nucleotides line up with TRBD2. Germline assignment: CDR1 SGHAT and CDR2 FQNNGV. This CDR3 has 18 amino acids. V lost 0 bases to trimming and J lost 5 bases; unmatched junction nucleotides: 12. The CDR3 DNA is TGTGCCAGCAGCTTAGAACTAGCGAAGGTCGTTAAAACCGGGGAGCTGTTTTTT. Encoded protein: CASSLELAKVVKTGELFF. The full variable domain, its missing parts supplied by reference TRBV11-2 and TRBJ2-2, is EAGVAQSPRYKIIEKRQSVAFWCNPISGHATLYWYQQILGQGPKLLIQFQNNGVVDDSQLPKDRFSAERLKGVDSTLKIQPAKLEDSAVYLCASSLELAKVVKTGELFFGEGSRLTVL.

The chain carries TRBV6-1 and TRBJ1-2; D possibly corresponds to TRBD1 (6 bases). This CDR3 has 13 residues. Trimming removed 7 bases at V and 0 bases at J, with 9 bases between. Germline V gives CDR1 MNHNS, CDR2 SASEGT. The chain's CDR3 is CASKEGANYGYTF. The CDR3 DNA follows: TGTGCCAGCAAGGAGGGGGCTAACTATGGCTACACCTTC.

This clone was counted a single time. This chain connects TRBV7-2 to TRBJ2-6; TRBD1 aligns across 9 bases. The CDR3 runs 18 residues. The J segment lost 2 bases and the V segment lost 5 bases, leaving 10 bases of the junction unmatched. Germline CDR1 reads SGHTA; CDR2 reads FQGNSA. This CDR3 is CASSPSGQGSAGANVLTF. The CDR3 DNA reads as TGTGCCAGCAGCCCTTCGGGACAGGGATCGGCTGGGGCCAACGTCCTGACTTTC.

CDR3 in DNA: TGTGCCAGCAGCTCCAGGGGTCCCTGCATACTTATCCACAATGAGCAGTTCTTC. It is translated as CASSSRGPCILIHNEQFF. The V and J genes are TRBV5-7 and TRBJ2-1; D perhaps matches TRBD1 (6 bases). TRBV5-7 is treated as an ORF (open reading frame) with a function not yet certain. This CDR3 comprises 18 residues. V was cut by 3 bases and J by 5 bases, with 24 bases left in between.

This chain joins TRBV19 and TRBJ2-1; 11 bases are a match to TRBD1. The junction had 7 bases not matched to a gene; V was cut back by 5 bases and J by 7 bases. This CDR3 has 15 residues. Germline V lookup: CDR1 LNHDA, CDR2 SQIVND (reference sequence). DNA of the CDR3: TGTGCCAGTAGTGAGGACAGGGGGCAGGCGAATGAGCAGTTCTTC. Protein product: CASSEDRGQANEQFF. The variable domain in full, with the rest retrieved from reference TRBV19 and TRBJ2-1, is DGGITQSPKYLFRKEGQNVTLSCEQNLNHDAMYWYRQDPGQGLRLIYYSQIVNDFQKGDIAEGYSVSREKKESFPLTVTSAQKNPTAFYLCASSEDRGQANEQFFGPGTRLTVL.

The rearrangement uses TRBV6-1 and TRBJ1-5; D is undetermined. The CDR3 has 14 residues. CDR1 MNHNS and CDR2 SASEGT come from the germline V gene. The ends were cut back, 6 bases at V and 2 bases at J, with 11 bases in the middle. The DNA of the CDR3 is TGTGCCAGCAGCGCAGCTGCCCGCAATCAGCCCCAGCATTTT. It translates to CASSAAARNQPQHF.

The rearrangement joins TRBV18 to TRBJ2-1; maybe TRBD2 (6 bases). Trimming removed 5 bases from V and 10 bases from J, with 15 bases in between. The CDR3 loop spans 13 amino acids. Per the germline V gene, CDR1 is KGHSH and CDR2 is LQKENI. This CDR3 is CASSGLAALEQFF. The CDR3 nucleotides are TGTGCCAGCTCAGGGTTAGCGGCACTAGAGCAGTTCTTC.

In its sample, this clone was seen a few times. The V gene is TRBV10-2, the J gene TRBJ2-7; D may be TRBD1 (6 bases). The CDR3 covers 12 residues. Trimming removed 8 bases from V and 3 bases from J, with 11 bases in between. Germline CDR1 and CDR2: WSHSY and SAAADI. CDR3 sequence (DNA): TGCGCCAGCGGCTCGGACAGCTACGAGCAGTACTTC. It translates to CASGSDSYEQYF.

The chain combines TRBV10-1 with TRBJ1-1; no definite D call. The CDR3 is 12 amino acids. V shed 6 bases and J shed 1 base, with 6 bases lying between them. CDR1 is WNHNN and CDR2 is SYGVQD in the germline V gene (reference sequence). The CDR3 loop is CASSGGNTEAFF. The CDR3, as DNA: TGCGCCAGCAGCGGAGGGAACACTGAAGCTTTCTTT.

The CDR3 DNA reads as TGTGCCAGCAGTGTTCCGGGGAGGACTGAAGCTTTCTTT. Translated, it gives CASSVPGRTEAFF. The rearrangement links TRBV25-1 to TRBJ1-1; D is ambiguous. This CDR3 is 13 amino acids long. CDR1 and CDR2 from the germline V gene are MGHDK and SYGVNS. Between the trimmed V and J ends, which lost 4 bases and 5 bases, there was a span of 11 bases.

This rearrangement joins TRBV2 to TRBJ2-7; D unclear. The V end lost 3 bases, the J end lost 3 bases, and 15 bases lay between the germline ends. The CDR3 loop spans 15 amino acids. Germline V gene data show CDR1 as SNHLY and CDR2 as FYNNEI. CDR3 residues: CASSEMGFQFYEQYF. Written as DNA, the CDR3 is TGTGCCAGCAGTGAGATGGGGTTCCAATTCTACGAGCAGTACTTC.

This clone was picked up one time. The chain links TRBV14 to TRBJ1-1; TRBD1 matches at 7 bases. Germline V gene lookup returns CDR1 SGHDN and CDR2 FVKESK. The CDR3 is 14 residues long. The V gene end was trimmed by 4 bases and the J gene end by 6 bases; junction bases not matched to a gene: 8. The CDR3 loop is CASSPTGYFPEAFF. For the CDR3, the DNA is TGTGCCAGCAGCCCGACAGGGTATTTCCCTGAAGCTTTCTTT.

The CDR3 spells CASSLRSILAGGTGELFF. DNA for the CDR3: TGTGCCAGCAGCTTGAGGTCCATACTAGCGGGGGGCACCGGGGAGCTGTTTTTT. The chain is built from TRBV5-4 and TRBJ2-2; 12 bases are a match to TRBD2. This CDR3 region has 18 residues. The ends lost 1 base at V and 4 bases at J; junction bases unmatched: 8. Germline values: CDR1 SGHNT, CDR2 YYREEE (reference sequence).

This chain connects TRBV5-1 to TRBJ1-1; a weak D match, TRBD1 (5 bases). The germline V gene has CDR1 SGHRS and CDR2 YFSETQ. V dropped 3 bases and J dropped 3 bases, with 12 bases sitting between them. This CDR3 has 14 residues. CDR3 sequence reads: CASSWGIRDTEAFF. The DNA for the CDR3 is TGCGCCAGCAGCTGGGGGATAAGAGACACTGAAGCTTTCTTT.

V usage is TRBV7-2 and J usage is TRBJ1-5; D is undetermined. Deletions cut 1 base from V and 5 bases from J, with 6 bases between. CDR3 size: 13 residues. Germline CDR1 reads SGHTA; CDR2 reads FQGNSA. DNA of the CDR3: TGTGCCAGCAGCTTAGTAGGTGATCAGCCCCAGCATTTT. This sequence encodes CASSLVGDQPQHF.

The chain joins TRBV19 to TRBJ1-4, with a tentative D call TRBD1 (5 bases). With 6 bases removed from V and 5 bases from J, the gap between germline ends came to 13 bases. This CDR3 comprises 14 residues. Germline CDR1 is LNHDA and CDR2 is SQIVND (reference sequence). CDR3 amino acids: CASSPGHLNEKLFF. The CDR3, as DNA: TGTGCCAGTAGCCCCGGACACTTAAATGAAAAACTGTTTTTT.

The chain links TRBV18 to TRBJ2-1; D not certain. The V gene lost 0 bases and the J gene lost 8 bases, with 11 bases spanning the gap. The CDR3 contains 14 residues. CDR1 is KGHSH and CDR2 is LQKENI in the germline V gene. Written as DNA, the CDR3 is TGTGCCAGCTCACCACCGAGTGGGTTTGATGAGCAGTTCTTC. Translating it yields CASSPPSGFDEQFF.

The rearrangement joins TRBV9 to TRBJ1-4; 7 positions agree with TRBD1. Germline lookup yields CDR1 SGDLS and CDR2 YYNGEE. Trimming at V came to 4 bases and at J to 8 bases, leaving 14 bases not matched to a gene. The CDR3 consists of 16 residues. The chain's CDR3 is CASSPQTSGTEEKLFF. The CDR3 nucleotides read TGTGCCAGCAGCCCCCAGACCTCCGGGACAGAAGAAAAACTGTTTTTT.

The rearrangement links TRBV15 to TRBJ1-1; D remains unclear. The CDR3 is made up of 14 amino acids. Per the germline V gene, CDR1 is LNHNV and CDR2 is YYDKDF (reference sequence). Trimming took off 0 bases at V and 6 bases at J, with 11 bases between the two ends. CDR3 protein: CATSRDRVQAEAFF. The CDR3 DNA is TGTGCCACCAGCAGAGATAGAGTTCAGGCTGAAGCTTTCTTT.

The chain has TRBV5-4 and TRBJ2-1; no firm D call. CDR1 SGHNT and CDR2 YYREEE come from the germline V gene (reference sequence). V was clipped by 0 bases and J by 0 bases, with 7 bases between them. The length of the CDR3 is 15 residues. In DNA, the CDR3 is TGTGCCAGCAGCTTGGTGGGTCGCTCCTACAATGAGCAGTTCTTC. This encodes CASSLVGRSYNEQFF. Based on the CDR3 plus reference TRBV5-4 and TRBJ2-1, the full variable domain is ETGVTQSPTHLIKTRGQQVTLRCSSQSGHNTVSWYQQALGQGPQFIFQYYREEENGRGNFPPRFSGLQFPNYSSELNVNALELDDSALYLCASSLVGRSYNEQFFGPGTRLTVL.